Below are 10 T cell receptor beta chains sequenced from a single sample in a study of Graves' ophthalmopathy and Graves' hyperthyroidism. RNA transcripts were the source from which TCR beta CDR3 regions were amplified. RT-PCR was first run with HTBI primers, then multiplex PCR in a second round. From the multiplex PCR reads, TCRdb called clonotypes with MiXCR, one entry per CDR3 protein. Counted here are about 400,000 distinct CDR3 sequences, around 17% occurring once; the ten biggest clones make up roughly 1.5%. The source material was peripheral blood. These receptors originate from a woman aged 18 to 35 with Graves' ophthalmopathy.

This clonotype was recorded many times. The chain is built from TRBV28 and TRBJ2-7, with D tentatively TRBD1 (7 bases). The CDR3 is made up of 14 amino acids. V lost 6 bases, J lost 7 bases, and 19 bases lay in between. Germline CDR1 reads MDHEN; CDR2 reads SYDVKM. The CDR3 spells CASSRDREVEEQYF. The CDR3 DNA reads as TGTGCCAGCAGCCGCGACAGGGAGGTGGAGGAGCAGTACTTC.

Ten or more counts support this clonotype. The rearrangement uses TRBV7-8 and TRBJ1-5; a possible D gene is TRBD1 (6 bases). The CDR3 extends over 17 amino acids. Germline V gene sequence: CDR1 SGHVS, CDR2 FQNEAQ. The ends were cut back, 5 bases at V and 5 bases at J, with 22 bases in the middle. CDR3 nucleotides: TGTGCCAGCAGCCGAGCGGCTTTGGGGGCCAGGTATCAGCCCCAGCATTTT. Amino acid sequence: CASSRAALGARYQPQHF.

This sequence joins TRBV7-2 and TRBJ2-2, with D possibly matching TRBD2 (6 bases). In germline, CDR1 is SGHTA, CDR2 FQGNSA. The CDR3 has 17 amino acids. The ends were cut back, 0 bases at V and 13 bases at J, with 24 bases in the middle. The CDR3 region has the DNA TGTGCCAGCAGCTTAGCCCCCTACAAATCCCGACCGGAGGGGCTGTTTTTT. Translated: CASSLAPYKSRPEGLFF.

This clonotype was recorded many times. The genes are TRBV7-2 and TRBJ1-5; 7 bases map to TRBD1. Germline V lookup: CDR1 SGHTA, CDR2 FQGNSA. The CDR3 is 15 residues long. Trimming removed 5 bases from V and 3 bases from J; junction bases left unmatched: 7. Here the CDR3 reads CASSPDRTLNQPQHF. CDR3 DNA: TGTGCCAGCAGCCCGGACAGGACCCTCAATCAGCCCCAGCATTTT.

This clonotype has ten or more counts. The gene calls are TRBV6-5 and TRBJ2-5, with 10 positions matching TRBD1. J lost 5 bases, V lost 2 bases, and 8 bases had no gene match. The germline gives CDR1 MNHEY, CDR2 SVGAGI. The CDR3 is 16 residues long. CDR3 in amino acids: CASSYTKTGGWETQYF. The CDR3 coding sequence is TGTGCCAGCAGTTACACCAAGACAGGGGGCTGGGAGACCCAGTACTTC.

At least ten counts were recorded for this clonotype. DNA for the CDR3: TGTGCCAGCAGTTACTCGACAGGGGATAATCAGCCCCAGCATTTT. Protein: CASSYSTGDNQPQHF. The J gene is TRBJ1-5, the V gene TRBV6-5, with 8 positions matching TRBD1. Germline V gene sequence: CDR1 MNHEY, CDR2 SVGAGI. With V trimmed by 0 bases and J by 4 bases, 2 bases remained unmatched. The CDR3 consists of 15 residues.

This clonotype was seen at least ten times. The CDR3 nucleotides are TGTGCCAGCAGTTTAGTGGGGAAGGGCGCTTTCTTT. It is translated as CASSLVGKGAFF. The rearrangement links TRBV12-3 or TRBV12-4 to TRBJ1-1; D remains ambiguous. Trimming stripped 1 base from V and 11 bases from J, with 11 bases between. This CDR3 is 12 amino acids long.

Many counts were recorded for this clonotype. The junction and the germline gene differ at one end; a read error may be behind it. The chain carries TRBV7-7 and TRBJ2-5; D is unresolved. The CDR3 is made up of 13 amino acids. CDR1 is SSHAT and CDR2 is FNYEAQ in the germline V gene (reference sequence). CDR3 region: CASSKGAQETQYF. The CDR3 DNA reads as TGTGCTAGCAGCAAAGGCGCCCAAGAGACCCAGTACTTC.

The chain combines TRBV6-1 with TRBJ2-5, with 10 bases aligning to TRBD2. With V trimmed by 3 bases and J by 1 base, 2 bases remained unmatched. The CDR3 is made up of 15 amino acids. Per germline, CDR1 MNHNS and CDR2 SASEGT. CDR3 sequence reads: CASSEGLAFQETQYF. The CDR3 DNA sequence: TGTGCCAGCAGTGAGGGACTAGCGTTCCAAGAGACCCAGTACTTC.

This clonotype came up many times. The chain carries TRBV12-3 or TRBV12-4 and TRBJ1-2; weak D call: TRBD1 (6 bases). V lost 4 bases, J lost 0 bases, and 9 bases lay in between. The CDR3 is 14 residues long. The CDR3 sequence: CASSSGVANYGYTF. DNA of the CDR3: TGTGCCAGCAGTTCAGGGGTCGCTAACTATGGCTACACCTTC.